The source of this T cell receptor (beta chain) is a study of Siglec-9 on CD8 T cells in melanoma (dated by TCRdb to about 2019). For the study in its entirety: Siglec-9 expression on CD8+ T cells and the role of Siglec-9 in regulating T cells in the melanoma tumor microenvironment were investigated in the study. The full study reports these points: According to the report, an effector memory CD8+ T-cell subset that seemed to build up inside melanoma tumors was both marked and regulated by Siglec-9.

On this clone itself: Its antigen is not yet known. No base quality values were provided; no much bigger clone lies one nucleotide off.

The method was the immunoSEQ multiplex PCR assay. TCRdb retrieved this table from immuneACCESS and kept in-frame rearrangements only. Not all clones are present; in checked studies, unresolved V genes account for under half, and no reason is known for the remainder. The sample table lists around 35,000 clones, more than 65% of them with a count of one. Around 1.8% of the sample comes from the top ten. V loses 2 bases, J loses 2 bases, and the germline ends lie 14 bases apart. CDR1 SGHRS and CDR2 YFSETQ were looked up in the germline V gene. Taken from cysteine to phenylalanine, the CDR3 has 15 residues. Kept here is only the CDR3 DNA, which spans 45 bases and is read in frame from base 1.

The TCR sequence derives from a human donor in good health. Recombination connected TRBV5-1 to TRBJ2-7, with the D gene uncertain. Sequencing was carried out using Siglec-9- CD8+ T cells sorted from blood. The cell subset or site label corresponds to: CD8 T cells lacking Siglec-9. The DNA is TGCGCCAGCAGCTTCGAAGACGGGCCTGCCTACGAGCAGTACTTC. It specifies CASSFEDGPAYEQYF. The variable domain in full, with residues beyond the CDR3 obtained from the reference TRBV5-1 and TRBJ2-7 genes, is KAGVTQTPRYLIKTRGQQVTLSCSPISGHRSVSWYQQTPGQGLQFLFEYFSETQRNKGNFPGRFSGRQFSNSRSEMNVSTLELGDSALYLCASSFEDGPAYEQYFGPGTRLTVT.